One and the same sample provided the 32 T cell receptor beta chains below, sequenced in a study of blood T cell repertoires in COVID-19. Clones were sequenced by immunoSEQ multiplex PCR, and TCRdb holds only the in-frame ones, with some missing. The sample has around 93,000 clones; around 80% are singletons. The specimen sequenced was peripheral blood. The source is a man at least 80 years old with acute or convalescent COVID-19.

CDR3 loop: CASSQVHPTGELFF. In DNA, the CDR3 is TGTGCCAGCAGCCAAGTACACCCCACCGGGGAGCTGTTTTTT. The rearrangement joins TRBV14 to TRBJ2-2; D not certain. The V gene lost 1 base and the J gene lost 4 bases, with 7 bases spanning the gap. The CDR3 loop spans 14 amino acids. The germline CDR1 and CDR2 sequences are SGHDN and FVKESK. Full variable domain (rest looked up from reference TRBV14 and TRBJ2-2): EAGVTQFPSHSVIEKGQTVTLRCDPISGHDNLYWYRRVMGKEIKFLLHFVKESKQDESGMPNNRFLAERTGGTYSTLKVQPAELEDSGVYFCASSQVHPTGELFFGEGSRLTVL.

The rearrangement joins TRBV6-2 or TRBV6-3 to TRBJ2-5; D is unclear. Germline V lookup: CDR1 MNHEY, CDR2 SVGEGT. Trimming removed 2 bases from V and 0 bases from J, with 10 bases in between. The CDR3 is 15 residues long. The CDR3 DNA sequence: TGTGCCAGCAGTTACGTCAGTCCGTACCAAGAGACCCAGTACTTC. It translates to CASSYVSPYQETQYF.

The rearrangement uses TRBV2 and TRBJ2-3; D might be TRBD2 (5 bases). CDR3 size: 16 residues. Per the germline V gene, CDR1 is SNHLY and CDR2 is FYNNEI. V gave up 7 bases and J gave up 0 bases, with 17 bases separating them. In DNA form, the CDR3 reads TGTGCCAGCACCCCCTCGGACTCTTCTAGCACAGATACGCAGTATTTT. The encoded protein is CASTPSDSSSTDTQYF.

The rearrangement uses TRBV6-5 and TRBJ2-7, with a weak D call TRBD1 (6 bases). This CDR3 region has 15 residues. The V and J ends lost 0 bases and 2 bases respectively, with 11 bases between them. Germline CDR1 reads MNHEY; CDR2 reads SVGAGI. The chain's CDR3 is CASSYSPYRAYEQYF. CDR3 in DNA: TGTGCCAGCAGTTACTCGCCGTACAGGGCCTACGAGCAGTACTTC.

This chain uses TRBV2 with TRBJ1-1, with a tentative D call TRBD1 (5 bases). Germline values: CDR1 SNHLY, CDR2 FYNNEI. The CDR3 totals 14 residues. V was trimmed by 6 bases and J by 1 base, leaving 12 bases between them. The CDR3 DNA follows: TGTGCCAGCAGACCCCAGGGTGGGAACACTGAAGCTTTCTTT. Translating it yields CASRPQGGNTEAFF.

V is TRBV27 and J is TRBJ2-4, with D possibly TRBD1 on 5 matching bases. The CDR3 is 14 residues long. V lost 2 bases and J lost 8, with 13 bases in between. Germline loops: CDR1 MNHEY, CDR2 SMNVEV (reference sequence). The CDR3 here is CASSLGAVADIQYF. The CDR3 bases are TGTGCCAGCAGTTTAGGGGCGGTCGCGGACATTCAGTACTTC.

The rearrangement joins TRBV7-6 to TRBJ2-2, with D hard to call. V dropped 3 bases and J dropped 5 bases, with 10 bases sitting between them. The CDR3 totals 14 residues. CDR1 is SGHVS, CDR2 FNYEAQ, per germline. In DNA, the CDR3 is TGTGCCAGCAGCTTGCAGTTGAGGACCGGGGAGCTGTTTTTT. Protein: CASSLQLRTGELFF.

The CDR3 spells CSVEEGEANTEAFF. CDR3 sequence (DNA): TGCAGCGTTGAAGAAGGAGAGGCGAACACTGAAGCTTTCTTT. This chain joins TRBV29-1 and TRBJ1-1; D is unclear. CDR1 and CDR2 from the germline V gene are SQVTM and ANQGSEA. The CDR3 contains 14 residues. V was shortened by 0 bases and J by 1 base, with 9 bases between the two germline ends.

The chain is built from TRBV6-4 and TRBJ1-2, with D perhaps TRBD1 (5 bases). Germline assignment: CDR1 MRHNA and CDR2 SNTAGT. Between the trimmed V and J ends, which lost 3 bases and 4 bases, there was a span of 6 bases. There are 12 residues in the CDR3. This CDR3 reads CASSDTGYGYTF. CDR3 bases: TGTGCCAGCAGTGATACAGGCTATGGCTACACCTTC.

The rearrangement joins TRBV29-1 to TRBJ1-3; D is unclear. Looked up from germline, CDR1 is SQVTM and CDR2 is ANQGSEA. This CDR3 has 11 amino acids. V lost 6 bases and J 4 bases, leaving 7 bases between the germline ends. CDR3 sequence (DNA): TGCAGCGTGGTAACAGGAAACACCATATATTTT. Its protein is CSVVTGNTIYF.

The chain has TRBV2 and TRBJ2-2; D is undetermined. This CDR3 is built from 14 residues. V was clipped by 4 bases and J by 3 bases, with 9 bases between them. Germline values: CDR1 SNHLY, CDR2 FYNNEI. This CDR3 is CASSALLDTGELFF. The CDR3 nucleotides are TGTGCCAGCAGTGCCCTCCTTGACACCGGGGAGCTGTTTTTT.

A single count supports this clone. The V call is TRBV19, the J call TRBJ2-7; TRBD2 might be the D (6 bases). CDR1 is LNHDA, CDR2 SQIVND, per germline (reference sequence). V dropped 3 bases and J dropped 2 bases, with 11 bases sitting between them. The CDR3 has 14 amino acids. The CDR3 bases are TGTGCCAGTAGTATGGGGGGACCCACCTACGAGCAGTACTTC. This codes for CASSMGGPTYEQYF.

CDR3: CASSRTSGRGMETQYF. Here the CDR3 DNA reads TGTGCCAGCAGCCGGACTAGCGGGAGAGGAATGGAGACCCAGTACTTC. This chain connects TRBV4-2 to TRBJ2-5, with 13 bases lining up with TRBD2. The V gene end was trimmed by 4 bases and the J gene end by 5 bases; junction bases not matched to a gene: 7. Germline CDR1 reads LGHNA; CDR2 reads YNFKEQ. There are 16 residues in the CDR3.

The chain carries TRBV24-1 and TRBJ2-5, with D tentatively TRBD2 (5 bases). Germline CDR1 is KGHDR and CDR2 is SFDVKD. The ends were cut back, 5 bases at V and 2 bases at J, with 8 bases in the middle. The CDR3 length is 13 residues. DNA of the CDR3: TGTGCCACCAGTGGCCGGGGACAAGAGACCCAGTACTTC. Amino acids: CATSGRGQETQYF.

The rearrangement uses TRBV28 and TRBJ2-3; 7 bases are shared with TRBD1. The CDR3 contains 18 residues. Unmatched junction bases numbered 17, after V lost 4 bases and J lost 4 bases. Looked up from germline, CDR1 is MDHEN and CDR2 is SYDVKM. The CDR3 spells CASSSIGTASGQADTQYF. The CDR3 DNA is TGTGCCAGCAGTTCCATCGGGACAGCTTCGGGGCAGGCAGATACGCAGTATTTT. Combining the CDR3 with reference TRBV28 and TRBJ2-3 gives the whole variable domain DVKVTQSSRYLVKRTGEKVFLECVQDMDHENMFWYRQDPGLGLRLIYFSYDVKMKEKGDIPEGYSVSREKKERFSLILESASTNQTSMYLCASSSIGTASGQADTQYFGPGTRLTVL.

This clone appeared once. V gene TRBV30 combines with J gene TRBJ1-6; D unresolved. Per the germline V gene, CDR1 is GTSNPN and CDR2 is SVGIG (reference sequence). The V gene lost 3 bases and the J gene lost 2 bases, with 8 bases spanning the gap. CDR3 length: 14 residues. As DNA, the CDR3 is TGTGCCTGGAGCTTTGTAGCCTATAATTCACCCCTCCACTTT. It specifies CAWSFVAYNSPLHF. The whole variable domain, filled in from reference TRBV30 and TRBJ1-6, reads SQTIHQWPATLVQPVGSPLSLECTVEGTSNPNLYWYRQAAGRGLQLLFYSVGIGQISSEVPQNLSASRPQDRQFILSSKKLLLSDSGFYLCAWSFVAYNSPLHFGNGTRLTVT.

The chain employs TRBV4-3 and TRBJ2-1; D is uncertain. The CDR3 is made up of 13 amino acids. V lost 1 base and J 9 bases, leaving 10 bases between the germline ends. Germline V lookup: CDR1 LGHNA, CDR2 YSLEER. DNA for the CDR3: TGCGCCAGCAGCCAAGCGTTAAGAGTTGAGCAGTTCTTC. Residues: CASSQALRVEQFF.

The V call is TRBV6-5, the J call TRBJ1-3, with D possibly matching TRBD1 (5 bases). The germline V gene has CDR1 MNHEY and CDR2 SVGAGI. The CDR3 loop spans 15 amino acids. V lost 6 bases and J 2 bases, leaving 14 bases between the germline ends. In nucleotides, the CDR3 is TGTGCCAGCAGGACAGAACGCTTAACTGGAAACACCATATATTTT. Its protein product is CASRTERLTGNTIYF.

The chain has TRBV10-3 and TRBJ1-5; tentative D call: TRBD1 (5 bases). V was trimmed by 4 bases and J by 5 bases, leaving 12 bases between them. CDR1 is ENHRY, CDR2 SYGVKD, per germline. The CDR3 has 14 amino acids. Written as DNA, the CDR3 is TGTGCCATCAGTGCCCGGGGGGAAGATCAGCCCCAGCATTTT. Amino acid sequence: CAISARGEDQPQHF.

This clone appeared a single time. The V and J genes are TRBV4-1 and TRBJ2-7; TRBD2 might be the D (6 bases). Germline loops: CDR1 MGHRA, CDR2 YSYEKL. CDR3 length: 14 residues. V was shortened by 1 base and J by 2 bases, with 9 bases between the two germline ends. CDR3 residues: CASSQVSGAYEQYF. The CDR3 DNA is TGCGCCAGCAGCCAAGTCTCGGGGGCCTACGAGCAGTACTTC.

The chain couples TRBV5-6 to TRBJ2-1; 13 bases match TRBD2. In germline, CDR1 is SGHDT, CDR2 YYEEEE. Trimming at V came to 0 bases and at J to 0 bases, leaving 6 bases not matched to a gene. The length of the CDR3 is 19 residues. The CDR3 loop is CASSLGATSGRLSYNEQFF. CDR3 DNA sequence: TGTGCCAGCAGCTTGGGCGCGACTAGCGGGAGGCTCTCCTACAATGAGCAGTTCTTC.

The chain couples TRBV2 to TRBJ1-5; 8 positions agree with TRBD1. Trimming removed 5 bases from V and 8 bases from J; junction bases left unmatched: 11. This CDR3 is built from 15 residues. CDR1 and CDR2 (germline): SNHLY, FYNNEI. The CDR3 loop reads CASSSDRGRGEPQHF. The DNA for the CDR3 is TGTGCCAGCAGTTCAGACAGGGGCCGCGGAGAGCCCCAGCATTTT.

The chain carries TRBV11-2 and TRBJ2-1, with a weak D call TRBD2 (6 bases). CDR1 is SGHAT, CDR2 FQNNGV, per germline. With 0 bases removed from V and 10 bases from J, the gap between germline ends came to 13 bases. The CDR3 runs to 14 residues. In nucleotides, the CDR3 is TGTGCCAGCAGCTTAGATGGGGACTCGGGGGAGCAGTTCTTC. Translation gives CASSLDGDSGEQFF.

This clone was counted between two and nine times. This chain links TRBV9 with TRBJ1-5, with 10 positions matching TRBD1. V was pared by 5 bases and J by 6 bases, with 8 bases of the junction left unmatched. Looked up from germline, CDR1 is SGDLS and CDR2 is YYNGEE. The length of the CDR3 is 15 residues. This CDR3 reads CASSLTGGFGQPQHF. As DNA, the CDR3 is TGTGCCAGCAGTCTGACAGGGGGCTTCGGTCAGCCCCAGCATTTT.

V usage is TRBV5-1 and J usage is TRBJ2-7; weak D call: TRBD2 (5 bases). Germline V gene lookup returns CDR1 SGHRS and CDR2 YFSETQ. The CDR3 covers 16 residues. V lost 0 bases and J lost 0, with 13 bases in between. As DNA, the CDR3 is TGCGCCAGCAGCTTGGCCCCTAGCCCCAGCTCCTACGAGCAGTACTTC. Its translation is CASSLAPSPSSYEQYF.

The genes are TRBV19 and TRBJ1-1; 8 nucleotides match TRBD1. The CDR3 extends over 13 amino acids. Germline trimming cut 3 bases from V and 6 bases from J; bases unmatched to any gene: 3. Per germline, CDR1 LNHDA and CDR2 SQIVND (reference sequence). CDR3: CASSIDRGPEAFF. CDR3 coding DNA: TGTGCCAGTAGTATCGACAGGGGTCCTGAAGCTTTCTTT.

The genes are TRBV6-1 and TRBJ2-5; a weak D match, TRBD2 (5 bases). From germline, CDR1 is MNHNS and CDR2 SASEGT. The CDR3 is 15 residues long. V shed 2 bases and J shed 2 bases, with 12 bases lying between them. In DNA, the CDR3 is TGTGCCAGCAGTGAATCCGGCACGGGGCAAGAGACCCAGTACTTC. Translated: CASSESGTGQETQYF.

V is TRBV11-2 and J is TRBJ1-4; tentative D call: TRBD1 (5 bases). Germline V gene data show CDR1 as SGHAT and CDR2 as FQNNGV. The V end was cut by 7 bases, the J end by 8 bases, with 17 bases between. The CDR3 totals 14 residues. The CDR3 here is CASNPTGPREKLFF. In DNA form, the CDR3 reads TGTGCCAGCAACCCAACAGGCCCGCGGGAAAAACTGTTTTTT.

The CDR3 bases are TGTGCCAGCAGCCTAAAAGATACGCAGTATTTT. Translating it yields CASSLKDTQYF. The chain links TRBV7-2 to TRBJ2-3; D not resolved. CDR1 is SGHTA, CDR2 FQGNSA, per germline. Trimming left V 5 bases short and J 5 bases short, with 5 bases between. This CDR3 has 11 amino acids. The full variable domain, completed using reference TRBV7-2 and TRBJ2-3, is GAGVSQSPSNKVTEKGKDVELRCDPISGHTALYWYRQSLGQGLEFLIYFQGNSAPDKSGLPSDRFSAERTGGSVSTLTIQRTQQEDSAVYLCASSLKDTQYFGPGTRLTVL.

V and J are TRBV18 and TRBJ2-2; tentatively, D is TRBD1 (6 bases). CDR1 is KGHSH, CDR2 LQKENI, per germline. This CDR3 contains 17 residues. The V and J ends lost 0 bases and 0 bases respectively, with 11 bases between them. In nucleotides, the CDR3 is TGTGCCAGCTCACCACCGACTGGGACAACGAACACCGGGGAGCTGTTTTTT. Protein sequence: CASSPPTGTTNTGELFF.

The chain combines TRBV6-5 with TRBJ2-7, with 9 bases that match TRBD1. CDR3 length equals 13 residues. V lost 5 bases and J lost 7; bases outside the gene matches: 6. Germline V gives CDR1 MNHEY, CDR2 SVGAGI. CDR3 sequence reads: CASSTGGVWEQYF. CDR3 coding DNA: TGTGCCAGCAGTACAGGGGGCGTATGGGAGCAGTACTTC.

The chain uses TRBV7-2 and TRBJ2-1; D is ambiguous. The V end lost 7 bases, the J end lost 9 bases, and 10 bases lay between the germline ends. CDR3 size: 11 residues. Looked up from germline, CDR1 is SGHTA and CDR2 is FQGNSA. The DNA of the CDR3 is TGTGCCAGCAAACTATCGGTTGAGCAGTTCTTC. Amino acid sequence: CASKLSVEQFF.